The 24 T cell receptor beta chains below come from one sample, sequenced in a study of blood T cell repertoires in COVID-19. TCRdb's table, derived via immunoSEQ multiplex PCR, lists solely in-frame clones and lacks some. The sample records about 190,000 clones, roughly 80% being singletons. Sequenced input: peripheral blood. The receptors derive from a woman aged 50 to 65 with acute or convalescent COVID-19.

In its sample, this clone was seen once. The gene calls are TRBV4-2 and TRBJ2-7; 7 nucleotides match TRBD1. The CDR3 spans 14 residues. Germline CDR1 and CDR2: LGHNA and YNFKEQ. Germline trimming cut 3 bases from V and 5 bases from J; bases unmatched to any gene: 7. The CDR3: CASSHYRGADEQYF. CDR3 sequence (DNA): TGTGCCAGCAGCCACTACAGGGGCGCGGACGAGCAGTACTTC.

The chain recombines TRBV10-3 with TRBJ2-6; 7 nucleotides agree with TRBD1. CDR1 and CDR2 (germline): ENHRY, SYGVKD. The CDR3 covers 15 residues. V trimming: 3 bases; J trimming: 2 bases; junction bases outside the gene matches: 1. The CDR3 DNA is TGTGCCATCAGTGATCAGGGGGCTGGGGCCAACGTCCTGACTTTC. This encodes CAISDQGAGANVLTF.

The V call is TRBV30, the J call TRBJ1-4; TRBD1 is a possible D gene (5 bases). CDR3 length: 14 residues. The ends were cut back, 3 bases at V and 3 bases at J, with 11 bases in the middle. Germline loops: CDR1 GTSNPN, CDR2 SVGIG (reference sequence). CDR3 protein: CAWRPGLSNEKLFF. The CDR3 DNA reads TGTGCCTGGAGGCCAGGGCTGTCTAATGAAAAACTGTTTTTT. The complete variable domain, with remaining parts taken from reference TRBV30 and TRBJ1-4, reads SQTIHQWPATLVQPVGSPLSLECTVEGTSNPNLYWYRQAAGRGLQLLFYSVGIGQISSEVPQNLSASRPQDRQFILSSKKLLLSDSGFYLCAWRPGLSNEKLFFGSGTQLSVL.

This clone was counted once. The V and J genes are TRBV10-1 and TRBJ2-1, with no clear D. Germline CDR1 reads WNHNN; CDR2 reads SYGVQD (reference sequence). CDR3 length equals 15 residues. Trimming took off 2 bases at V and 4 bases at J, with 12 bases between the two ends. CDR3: CASSEGESLYNEQFF. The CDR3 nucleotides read TGCGCCAGCAGTGAGGGAGAGTCCCTTTACAATGAGCAGTTCTTC.

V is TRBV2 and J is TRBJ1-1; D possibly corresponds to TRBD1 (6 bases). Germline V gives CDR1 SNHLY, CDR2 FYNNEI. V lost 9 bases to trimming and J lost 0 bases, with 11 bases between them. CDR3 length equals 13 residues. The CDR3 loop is CARATGLNTEAFF. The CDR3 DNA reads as TGTGCCAGAGCGACAGGCTTGAACACTGAAGCTTTCTTT.

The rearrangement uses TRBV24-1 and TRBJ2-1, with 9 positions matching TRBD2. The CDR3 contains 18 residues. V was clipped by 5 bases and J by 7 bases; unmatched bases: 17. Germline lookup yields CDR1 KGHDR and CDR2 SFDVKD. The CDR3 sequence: CATSVMGREGRIGNEQFF. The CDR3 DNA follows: TGTGCCACCAGTGTTATGGGGCGGGAGGGCCGGATTGGTAATGAGCAGTTCTTC.

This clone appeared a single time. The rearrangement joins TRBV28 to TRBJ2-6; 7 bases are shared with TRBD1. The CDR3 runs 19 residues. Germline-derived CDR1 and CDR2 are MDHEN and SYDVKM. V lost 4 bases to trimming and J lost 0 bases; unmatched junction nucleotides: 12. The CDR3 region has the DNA TGTGCCAGCAGTTCACCCCCGGGACAGCCTAACTCTGGGGCCAACGTCCTGACTTTC. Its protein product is CASSSPPGQPNSGANVLTF.

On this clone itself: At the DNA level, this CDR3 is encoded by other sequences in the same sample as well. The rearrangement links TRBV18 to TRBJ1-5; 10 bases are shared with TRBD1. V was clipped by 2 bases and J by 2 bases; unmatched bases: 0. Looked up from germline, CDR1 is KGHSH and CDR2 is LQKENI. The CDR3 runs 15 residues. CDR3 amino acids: CASSPGQGGNQPQHF. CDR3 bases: TGTGCCAGCTCACCAGGACAGGGGGGCAATCAGCCCCAGCATTTT.

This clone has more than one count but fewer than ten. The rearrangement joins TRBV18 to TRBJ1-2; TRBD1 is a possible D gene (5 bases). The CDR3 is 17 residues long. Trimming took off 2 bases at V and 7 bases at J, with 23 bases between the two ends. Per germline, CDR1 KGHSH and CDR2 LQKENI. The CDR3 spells CASSPYQGTTQGAGYTF. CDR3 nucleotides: TGTGCCAGCTCACCATATCAGGGTACTACTCAAGGGGCTGGCTACACCTTC. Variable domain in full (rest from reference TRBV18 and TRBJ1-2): NAGVMQNPRHLVRRRGQEARLRCSPMKGHSHVYWYRQLPEEGLKFMVYLQKENIIDESGMPKERFSAEFPKEGPSILRIQQVVRGDSAAYFCASSPYQGTTQGAGYTFGSGTRLTVV.

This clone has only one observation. The CDR3 DNA reads TGTGCCAGCAGCTTAGTTATCCATGAGCAGTTCTTC. This codes for CASSLVIHEQFF. This chain links TRBV7-9 with TRBJ2-1, with D uncertain. Germline CDR1 and CDR2: SEHNR and FQNEAQ (reference sequence). This CDR3 is built from 12 residues. Deletions cut 1 base from V and 8 bases from J, with 6 bases between.

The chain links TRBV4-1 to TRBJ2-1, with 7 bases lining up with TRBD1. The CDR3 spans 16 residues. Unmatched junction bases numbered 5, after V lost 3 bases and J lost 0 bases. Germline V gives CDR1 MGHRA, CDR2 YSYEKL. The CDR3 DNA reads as TGCGCCAGCAGCCAGTGGGACAGACGCTCCTACAATGAGCAGTTCTTC. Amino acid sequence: CASSQWDRRSYNEQFF.

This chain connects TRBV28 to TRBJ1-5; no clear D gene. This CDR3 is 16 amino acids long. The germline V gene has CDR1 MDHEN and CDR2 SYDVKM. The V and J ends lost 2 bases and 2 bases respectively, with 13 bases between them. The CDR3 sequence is CASSLPFMSRNQPQHF. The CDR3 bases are TGTGCCAGCAGTTTACCTTTTATGTCCCGCAATCAGCCCCAGCATTTT.

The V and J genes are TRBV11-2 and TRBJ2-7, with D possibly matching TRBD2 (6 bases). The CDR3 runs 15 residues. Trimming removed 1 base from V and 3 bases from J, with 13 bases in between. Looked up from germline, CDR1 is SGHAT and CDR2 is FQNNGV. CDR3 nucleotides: TGTGCCAGCAGCTTAGTGGCGGGACGGGGCTACGAGCAGTACTTC. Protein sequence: CASSLVAGRGYEQYF.

CDR3 amino acids: CASSPNSNQPQHF. CDR3 bases: TGCGCCAGCAGCCCTAATAGCAATCAGCCCCAGCATTTT. The chain joins TRBV4-1 to TRBJ1-5; D ambiguous. V shed 4 bases and J shed 0 bases, with 4 bases lying between them. The CDR3 length is 13 residues. CDR1 is MGHRA and CDR2 is YSYEKL in the germline V gene.

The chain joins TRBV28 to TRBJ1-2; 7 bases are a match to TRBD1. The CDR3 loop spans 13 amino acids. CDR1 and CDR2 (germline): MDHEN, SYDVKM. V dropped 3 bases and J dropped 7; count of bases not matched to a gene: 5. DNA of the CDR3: TGTGCCAGCAGTTTTAAGGGGGCAATTGGCTACACCTTC. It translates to CASSFKGAIGYTF.

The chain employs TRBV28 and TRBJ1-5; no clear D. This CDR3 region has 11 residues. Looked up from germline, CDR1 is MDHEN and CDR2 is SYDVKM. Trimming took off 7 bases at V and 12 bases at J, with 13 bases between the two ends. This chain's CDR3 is CASTSSLVQHF. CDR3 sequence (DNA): TGTGCCAGCACCTCTTCACTGGTCCAGCATTTT.

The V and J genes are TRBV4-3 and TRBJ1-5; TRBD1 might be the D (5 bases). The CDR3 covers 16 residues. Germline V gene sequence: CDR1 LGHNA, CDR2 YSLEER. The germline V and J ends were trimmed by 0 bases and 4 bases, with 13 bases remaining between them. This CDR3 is CASSQDAGRRNQPQHF. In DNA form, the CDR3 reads TGCGCCAGCAGCCAAGATGCGGGACGCAGGAATCAGCCCCAGCATTTT.

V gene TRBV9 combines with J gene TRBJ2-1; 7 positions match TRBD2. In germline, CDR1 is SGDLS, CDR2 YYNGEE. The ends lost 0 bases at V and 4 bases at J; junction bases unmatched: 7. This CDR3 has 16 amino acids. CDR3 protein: CASSVDGGSGYNEQFF. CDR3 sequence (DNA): TGTGCCAGCAGCGTAGACGGCGGGAGTGGATACAATGAGCAGTTCTTC.

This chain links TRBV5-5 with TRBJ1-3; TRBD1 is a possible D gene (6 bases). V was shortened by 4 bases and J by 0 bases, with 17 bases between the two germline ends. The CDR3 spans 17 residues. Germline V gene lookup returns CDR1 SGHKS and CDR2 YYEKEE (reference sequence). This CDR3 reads CASSPRGGGNSGNTIYF. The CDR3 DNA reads TGTGCCAGCAGCCCGAGGGGAGGGGGAAACTCTGGAAACACCATATATTTT.

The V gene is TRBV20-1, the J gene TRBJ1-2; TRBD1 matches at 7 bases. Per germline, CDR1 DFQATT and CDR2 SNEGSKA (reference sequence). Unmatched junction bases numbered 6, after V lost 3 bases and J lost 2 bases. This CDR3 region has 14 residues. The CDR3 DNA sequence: TGCAGTGCTAGTGGGTACAGGGGAAACTATGGCTACACCTTC. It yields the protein CSASGYRGNYGYTF.

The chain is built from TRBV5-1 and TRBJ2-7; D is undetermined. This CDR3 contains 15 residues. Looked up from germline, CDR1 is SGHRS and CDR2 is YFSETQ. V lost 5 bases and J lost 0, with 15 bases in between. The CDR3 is CASSQLLQSSYEQYF. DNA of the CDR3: TGCGCCAGCAGTCAACTTCTACAGAGCTCCTACGAGCAGTACTTC.

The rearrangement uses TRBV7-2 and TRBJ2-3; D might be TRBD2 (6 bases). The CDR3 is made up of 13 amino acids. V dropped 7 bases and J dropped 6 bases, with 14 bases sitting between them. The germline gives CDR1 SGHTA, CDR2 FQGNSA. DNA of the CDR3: TGTGCCAGCACCCTTCCGGGGGTGGATACGCAGTATTTT. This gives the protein CASTLPGVDTQYF.

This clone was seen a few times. In nucleotides, the CDR3 is TGTGCCAGCAGCCCAAGGGGGGACGGACAGGGGGCTTTTGGCTACACCTTC. It codes for CASSPRGDGQGAFGYTF. The V gene is TRBV7-2, the J gene TRBJ1-2; 11 bases align to TRBD1. The CDR3 length is 17 residues. Trimming took 5 bases from V and 7 from J; bases not matched to a gene: 15. Germline CDR1 is SGHTA and CDR2 is FQGNSA.

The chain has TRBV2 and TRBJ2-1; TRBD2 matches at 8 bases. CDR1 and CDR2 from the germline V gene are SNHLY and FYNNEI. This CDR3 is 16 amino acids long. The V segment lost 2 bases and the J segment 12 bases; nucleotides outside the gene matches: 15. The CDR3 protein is CASSEHGGRTTTSQFF. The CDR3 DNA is TGTGCCAGCAGTGAACATGGCGGGAGGACCACTACTTCGCAGTTCTTC. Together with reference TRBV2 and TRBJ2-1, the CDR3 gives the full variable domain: EPEVTQTPSHQVTQMGQEVILRCVPISNHLYFYWYRQILGQKVEFLVSFYNNEISEKSEIFDDQFSVERPDGSNFTLKIRSTKLEDSAMYFCASSEHGGRTTTSQFFGPGTRLTVL.